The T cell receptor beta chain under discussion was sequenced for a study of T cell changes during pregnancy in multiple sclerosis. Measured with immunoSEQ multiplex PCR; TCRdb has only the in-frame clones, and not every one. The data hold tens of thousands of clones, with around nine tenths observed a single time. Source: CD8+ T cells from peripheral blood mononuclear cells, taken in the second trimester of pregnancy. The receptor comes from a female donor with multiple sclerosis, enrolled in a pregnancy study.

CDR3 sequence (DNA): TGTGCCAGCAGCGGGCAGAACACCGGGGAGCTGTTTTTT. As protein: CASSGQNTGELFF. This sequence joins TRBV9 and TRBJ2-2; no reliable D call. The CDR3 sequence is 13 residues long. The V end lost 3 bases, the J end lost 1 base, and 4 bases lay between the germline ends. Germline loops: CDR1 SGDLS, CDR2 YYNGEE. Together with reference TRBV9 and TRBJ2-2, the CDR3 gives the full variable domain: DSGVTQTPKHLITATGQRVTLRCSPRSGDLSVYWYQQSLDQGLQFLIQYYNGEERAKGNILERFSAQQFPDLHSELNLSSLELGDSALYFCASSGQNTGELFFGEGSRLTVL.